Below, 30 T cell receptor beta chains from the same sample are listed, as sequenced in a study of blood T cell repertoires in COVID-19. Method: immunoSEQ multiplex PCR; TCRdb's copy keeps in-frame clones and lacks some. The table lists around 220,000 clones, about nine tenths of them singletons, with roughly 4.5% in the top ten. The sequenced sample consisted of peripheral blood. These receptors came from a man aged 50-60 years with acute or convalescent COVID-19.

This sequence joins TRBV18 and TRBJ2-2; D call uncertain. The CDR3 has 14 amino acids. The V end lost 5 bases, the J end lost 1 base, and 8 bases lay between the germline ends. In germline, CDR1 is KGHSH, CDR2 LQKENI. The CDR3 loop is CASSSRQNTGELFF. Here the CDR3 DNA reads TGTGCCAGCTCATCACGACAGAACACCGGGGAGCTGTTTTTT.

The gene calls are TRBV30 and TRBJ1-6, with no clear D. Germline CDR1 is GTSNPN and CDR2 is SVGIG (reference sequence). V was trimmed by 0 bases and J by 14 bases, leaving 14 bases between them. This CDR3 has 13 residues. In DNA, the CDR3 is TGTGCCTGGAGTGTAAGCGGAGGGAGTACCCTCCACTTT. Its translation: CAWSVSGGSTLHF.

Note on this clone: The same CDR3 can be traced to other DNA sequences in this sample. The V gene is TRBV27, the J gene TRBJ1-6; no firm D call. Germline V lookup: CDR1 MNHEY, CDR2 SMNVEV (reference sequence). This CDR3 region has 16 residues. Trimming took 6 bases from V and 0 from J, leaving 12 bases between them. DNA for the CDR3: TGTGCCAGCAGCGAAACCAGTGACTCCTATAATTCACCCCTCCACTTT. Translating gives CASSETSDSYNSPLHF.

The chain is built from TRBV11-2 and TRBJ2-2; 9 nucleotides line up with TRBD1. The trim removed 1 base at V and 7 bases at J, leaving 7 bases unmatched. The CDR3 spans 16 residues. Germline loops: CDR1 SGHAT, CDR2 FQNNGV. In DNA form, the CDR3 reads TGTGCCAGCAGCTTAGGGCACAGGGGGCGCAACGGGGAGCTGTTTTTT. Translating gives CASSLGHRGRNGELFF.

Comments on this clone: The identical CDR3 is also encoded by other nucleotide sequences in the sample. The chain couples TRBV18 to TRBJ1-1; 9 positions agree with TRBD1. The CDR3 covers 15 residues. Germline loops: CDR1 KGHSH, CDR2 LQKENI. The junction had 1 base not matched to a gene; V was cut back by 1 base and J by 1 base. CDR3 coding DNA: TGTGCCAGCTCACCACGACAGGGGGGGAACACTGAAGCTTTCTTT. As protein: CASSPRQGGNTEAFF.

The V and J genes are TRBV10-2 and TRBJ2-7; the match to TRBD2 covers 8 bases. The length of the CDR3 is 15 residues. CDR1 is WSHSY and CDR2 is SAAADI in the germline V gene. The J segment lost 4 bases and the V segment lost 2 bases, leaving 7 bases of the junction unmatched. Here the CDR3 reads CASSETLAGKYEQYF. The CDR3 DNA sequence: TGCGCCAGCAGTGAGACCTTAGCGGGGAAGTACGAGCAGTACTTC.

This chain links TRBV30 with TRBJ2-5; D is undetermined. CDR1 GTSNPN and CDR2 SVGIG come from the germline V gene (reference sequence). V lost 1 base to trimming and J lost 0 bases, with 3 bases between them. This CDR3 region has 12 residues. CDR3 protein: CAWSANQETQYF. In DNA form, the CDR3 reads TGTGCCTGGAGTGCCAACCAAGAGACCCAGTACTTC.

To note about this clone: This sample includes further DNA sequences coding for the same CDR3. The chain is built from TRBV11-2 and TRBJ1-2; 10 bases match TRBD1. CDR3 length: 15 amino acids. Germline CDR1 is SGHAT and CDR2 is FQNNGV. V dropped 1 base and J dropped 3; count of bases not matched to a gene: 2. The CDR3 spells CASSLVGQGHYGYTF. The CDR3 nucleotides are TGTGCCAGCAGCTTAGTGGGACAGGGGCACTATGGCTACACCTTC.

V is TRBV19 and J is TRBJ2-1; perhaps TRBD1 as D (6 bases). The CDR3 is made up of 16 amino acids. V dropped 6 bases and J dropped 0 bases, with 15 bases sitting between them. Germline V gene data show CDR1 as LNHDA and CDR2 as SQIVND (reference sequence). CDR3 residues: CASRSGHLSSYNEQFF. CDR3 nucleotides: TGTGCCAGTAGGTCGGGACATTTAAGCTCCTACAATGAGCAGTTCTTC. The variable domain in full, with the rest retrieved from reference TRBV19 and TRBJ2-1, is DGGITQSPKYLFRKEGQNVTLSCEQNLNHDAMYWYRQDPGQGLRLIYYSQIVNDFQKGDIAEGYSVSREKKESFPLTVTSAQKNPTAFYLCASRSGHLSSYNEQFFGPGTRLTVL.

The chain links TRBV19 to TRBJ1-5; D call uncertain. The germline gives CDR1 LNHDA, CDR2 SQIVND (reference sequence). The CDR3 loop spans 13 amino acids. Trimming took 1 base from V and 7 from J, leaving 8 bases between them. The CDR3 DNA sequence: TGTGCCAGTAGTATAGCTGGTAGCCAGCCCCAGCATTTT. Protein product: CASSIAGSQPQHF.

The J gene is TRBJ1-2, the V gene TRBV5-1; D uncertain. The CDR3 length is 16 residues. The V end lost 0 bases, the J end lost 4 bases, and 16 bases lay between the germline ends. The germline V gene has CDR1 SGHRS and CDR2 YFSETQ. CDR3 protein: CASSLGSEGESYGYTF. The CDR3 nucleotides are TGCGCCAGCAGCTTGGGCAGTGAGGGAGAAAGCTATGGCTACACCTTC.

The rearrangement uses TRBV18 and TRBJ1-1, with 9 bases lining up with TRBD1. CDR1 and CDR2 (germline): KGHSH, LQKENI. CDR3 size: 16 residues. Germline trimming cut 1 base from V and 4 bases from J; bases unmatched to any gene: 7. CDR3 region: CASSPRPGQGSTEAFF. Here the CDR3 DNA reads TGTGCCAGCTCACCACGACCCGGACAGGGGAGCACTGAAGCTTTCTTT.

The chain couples TRBV7-8 to TRBJ1-5; a weak D match, TRBD1 (6 bases). V was shortened by 3 bases and J by 6 bases, with 15 bases between the two germline ends. The CDR3 spans 15 residues. The germline V gene has CDR1 SGHVS and CDR2 FQNEAQ. The CDR3 DNA reads TGTGCCAGCAGCTTTACACAGGGTTGGACTCAGCCCCAGCATTTT. Protein: CASSFTQGWTQPQHF.

The V gene is TRBV7-9, the J gene TRBJ1-1; unclear D gene. Germline V gene lookup returns CDR1 SEHNR and CDR2 FQNEAQ (reference sequence). Trimming removed 1 base from V and 7 bases from J, with 4 bases in between. CDR3 size: 11 residues. The DNA of the CDR3 is TGTGCCAGCAGCTTAGGGCTTGAAGCTTTCTTT. Translated: CASSLGLEAFF. Drawing the rest from reference TRBV7-9 and TRBJ1-1, the complete variable domain is DTGVSQNPRHKITKRGQNVTFRCDPISEHNRLYWYRQTLGQGPEFLTYFQNEAQLEKSRLLSDRFSAERPKGSFSTLEIQRTEQGDSAMYLCASSLGLEAFFGQGTRLTVV.

V is TRBV19 and J is TRBJ1-3; TRBD1 matches 8 bases. This CDR3 comprises 14 residues. CDR1 and CDR2 from the germline V gene are LNHDA and SQIVND (reference sequence). V shed 5 bases, J shed 0 bases, and the junction held 0 bases outside the gene matches. The chain's CDR3 is CASSDRGSGNTIYF. CDR3 nucleotide sequence: TGTGCCAGTAGTGACAGGGGCTCTGGAAACACCATATATTTT. The whole variable domain, remainder taken from reference TRBV19 and TRBJ1-3, is DGGITQSPKYLFRKEGQNVTLSCEQNLNHDAMYWYRQDPGQGLRLIYYSQIVNDFQKGDIAEGYSVSREKKESFPLTVTSAQKNPTAFYLCASSDRGSGNTIYFGEGSWLTVV.

This chain links TRBV3-1 (or the pseudogene TRBV3-2) with TRBJ2-1; D is possibly TRBD2 (5 bases). V was trimmed by 1 base and J by 7 bases, leaving 14 bases between them. CDR3 length equals 15 residues. Per the germline V gene, CDR1 is LGHDT and CDR2 is YNNKEL (reference sequence). This chain's CDR3 is CASSQVAKAGNEQFF. Here the CDR3 DNA reads TGTGCCAGCAGCCAAGTAGCTAAGGCGGGTAATGAGCAGTTCTTC.

A note on this clone: The same CDR3 can be traced to other DNA sequences in this sample. V is TRBV18 and J is TRBJ2-2; TRBD1 aligns across 7 bases. CDR1 and CDR2 (germline): KGHSH, LQKENI. Trimming cost V 2 bases and J 3 bases; bases outside gene matches: 3. The CDR3 contains 15 residues. CDR3 loop: CASSPGQADTGELFF. CDR3 DNA sequence: TGTGCCAGCTCACCAGGACAGGCGGACACCGGGGAGCTGTTTTTT.

About this clone: Other DNA sequences within the sample encode an identical CDR3. The gene calls are TRBV3-1 (or the pseudogene TRBV3-2) and TRBJ1-4; possible D gene TRBD1, 5 bases. V was pared by 4 bases and J by 3 bases, with 9 bases between. Germline assignment: CDR1 LGHDT and CDR2 YNNKEL (reference sequence). This CDR3 comprises 14 residues. DNA for the CDR3: TGTGCCAGCAGCCCCGACAGAGCTAATGAAAAACTGTTTTTT. Translated, it gives CASSPDRANEKLFF.

The J gene is TRBJ2-7, the V gene TRBV5-6; the D is unclear. The CDR3 runs 11 residues. The germline CDR1 and CDR2 sequences are SGHDT and YYEEEE. V lost 0 bases and J 5 bases, leaving 3 bases between the germline ends. Here the CDR3 reads CASSLADEQYF. The CDR3 bases are TGTGCCAGCAGCTTGGCTGACGAGCAGTACTTC.

The V call is TRBV5-1, the J call TRBJ2-5; 7 nucleotides align to TRBD1. In germline, CDR1 is SGHRS, CDR2 YFSETQ. With 0 bases clipped from V and 2 bases from J, the junction kept 7 bases outside the gene matches. This CDR3 region has 16 residues. CDR3 sequence reads: CASSLGDRFLQETQYF. The CDR3 DNA follows: TGCGCCAGCAGCTTGGGGGACAGATTCCTTCAAGAGACCCAGTACTTC.

The chain combines TRBV19 with TRBJ1-6; TRBD1 might be the D (6 bases). V lost 3 bases, J lost 7 bases, and 7 bases lay in between. The CDR3 is made up of 13 amino acids. Germline V gene sequence: CDR1 LNHDA, CDR2 SQIVND (reference sequence). The CDR3 DNA is TGTGCCAGTAGTATGCAGGGGAATTCACCCCTCCACTTT. Translation: CASSMQGNSPLHF. Combining the CDR3 with reference TRBV19 and TRBJ1-6 gives the whole variable domain DGGITQSPKYLFRKEGQNVTLSCEQNLNHDAMYWYRQDPGQGLRLIYYSQIVNDFQKGDIAEGYSVSREKKESFPLTVTSAQKNPTAFYLCASSMQGNSPLHFGNGTRLTVT.

The chain joins TRBV18 to TRBJ2-1; D may be TRBD1 (5 bases). CDR1 KGHSH and CDR2 LQKENI come from the germline V gene. With 3 bases removed from V and 7 bases from J, the gap between germline ends came to 25 bases. The CDR3 extends over 18 amino acids. The DNA of the CDR3 is TGTGCCAGCTCACCGGGGCCGTGGCTGGGGCAGAAGGTTAATGAGCAGTTCTTC. Translating gives CASSPGPWLGQKVNEQFF.

The chain combines TRBV15 with TRBJ1-5, with 7 bases identical to TRBD1. Looked up from germline, CDR1 is LNHNV and CDR2 is YYDKDF (reference sequence). Losses at the gene ends were 1 base for V and 4 bases for J; bases not matched to a gene: 10. The CDR3 contains 17 residues. The CDR3 region is CATSRVSGGAYNQPQHF. In DNA, the CDR3 is TGTGCCACCAGCAGAGTCTCAGGGGGTGCCTATAATCAGCCCCAGCATTTT.

The rearrangement links TRBV3-1 (or the pseudogene TRBV3-2) to TRBJ1-1; D gene unclear. CDR1 is LGHDT and CDR2 is YNNKEL in the germline V gene (reference sequence). The CDR3 covers 10 residues. Deletions cut 4 bases from V and 7 bases from J, with 4 bases between. The CDR3 DNA follows: TGTGCCAGCAGCCTTAGTGAAGCTTTCTTT. Residues: CASSLSEAFF.

In its sample, this clone was seen once. The chain joins TRBV5-4 to TRBJ2-1, with TRBD2 matching 12 bases. Germline V gene sequence: CDR1 SGHNT, CDR2 YYREEE (reference sequence). The CDR3 sequence is 15 residues long. With V trimmed by 2 bases and J by 7 bases, 4 bases remained unmatched. The CDR3 DNA reads TGTGCCAGCAGCTTTCGACTAGCGGGGGATAATGAGCAGTTCTTC. Protein: CASSFRLAGDNEQFF.

The chain couples TRBV3-1 (or the pseudogene TRBV3-2) to TRBJ2-1; 10 positions agree with TRBD2. J was trimmed by 4 bases and V by 0 bases; bases with no gene match: 3. Germline V gene sequence: CDR1 LGHDT, CDR2 YNNKEL (reference sequence). This CDR3 spans 16 amino acids. The CDR3 DNA reads as TGTGCCAGCAGCCAAGACGGGACTAGCGCGTACAATGAGCAGTTCTTC. It specifies CASSQDGTSAYNEQFF.

The chain recombines TRBV5-1 with TRBJ1-4, with a weak D call TRBD1 (5 bases). In germline, CDR1 is SGHRS, CDR2 YFSETQ. Trimming removed 4 bases at V and 5 bases at J, with 12 bases between. This CDR3 is built from 14 residues. CDR3 loop: CASSRGQDNEKLFF. The CDR3 DNA follows: TGCGCCAGCAGCCGAGGACAAGACAATGAAAAACTGTTTTTT.

This chain uses TRBV7-8 with TRBJ2-2; D perhaps matches TRBD1 (6 bases). The V end was cut by 5 bases, the J end by 2 bases, with 12 bases between. CDR3 length: 15 residues. Germline-derived CDR1 and CDR2 are SGHVS and FQNEAQ. The CDR3 DNA reads as TGTGCCAGCAGCCGAGGACAGCCTAACACCGGGGAGCTGTTTTTT. This gives the protein CASSRGQPNTGELFF.

The chain joins TRBV10-3 to TRBJ1-1; no clear D. The CDR3 totals 11 residues. Trimming pared 6 bases from V and 6 bases from J, leaving 8 bases between. CDR1 is ENHRY and CDR2 is SYGVKD in the germline V gene. The CDR3: CAIRREAEAFF. DNA of the CDR3: TGTGCCATCAGGAGGGAGGCTGAAGCTTTCTTT.

The genes are TRBV5-1 and TRBJ2-5, with D tentatively TRBD1 (7 bases). Germline loops: CDR1 SGHRS, CDR2 YFSETQ. The V and J ends lost 5 bases and 4 bases respectively, with 18 bases between them. The CDR3 spans 15 residues. The CDR3, as DNA: TGCGCCAGCAGTCGGGCCAGGGGGAGGCGAGAGACCCAGTACTTC. Translation gives CASSRARGRRETQYF.